These 25 T cell receptor beta chains were sequenced from one sample in a study of graft-versus-host responses after intestinal transplantation. Measured with immunoSEQ multiplex PCR; TCRdb has only the in-frame clones, and not every one. The repertoire holds over 90,000 clones, with around 91% as singletons. Antigen specificity for these receptors is unknown. The sample consisted of unstimulated CD4+ T cells sorted from spleen or lymph node cells, taken before transplant. The source is a human donor who was the organ donor for an intestinal transplant.

The chain recombines TRBV7-9 with TRBJ1-1; no definite D call. CDR3 length: 15 amino acids. The germline V gene encodes CDR1 SEHNR and CDR2 FQNEAQ (reference sequence). Trimming left V 0 bases short and J 5 bases short, with 13 bases between. For the CDR3, the DNA is TGTGCCAGCAGCTTAGCCCTGGTTGGGCAAACTGAAGCTTTCTTT. Amino acid sequence: CASSLALVGQTEAFF.

This clone was picked up one time. The chain couples TRBV2 to TRBJ2-1; 16 bases agree with TRBD2. This CDR3 has 17 amino acids. Germline V gene sequence: CDR1 SNHLY, CDR2 FYNNEI. V dropped 0 bases and J dropped 4; count of bases not matched to a gene: 0. The CDR3 reads CASSEAGLAGGYNEQFF. Written as DNA, the CDR3 is TGTGCCAGCAGTGAAGCGGGACTAGCGGGGGGGTACAATGAGCAGTTCTTC.

V gene TRBV5-6 combines with J gene TRBJ1-1; D is unresolved. Trimming took off 4 bases at V and 1 base at J, with 14 bases between the two ends. The CDR3 has 15 amino acids. Germline values: CDR1 SGHDT, CDR2 YYEEEE. The CDR3 sequence is CASSPPTGENTEAFF. The CDR3 bases are TGTGCCAGCAGCCCCCCAACCGGAGAGAACACTGAAGCTTTCTTT.

This chain uses TRBV29-1 with TRBJ1-2; no firm D call. This CDR3 comprises 12 residues. Trimming pared 6 bases from V and 1 base from J, leaving 9 bases between. The V gene's germline CDR1 is SQVTM and CDR2 ANQGSEA. CDR3 nucleotides: TGCAGCGTGGAACAAAATAACTATGGCTACACCTTC. Translating it yields CSVEQNNYGYTF.

The CDR3 region has the DNA TGTGCCAGCTCACCTGCGGGGCCGCTAGCCAAAAACATTCAGTACTTC. Translation gives CASSPAGPLAKNIQYF. J is TRBJ2-4 and V is TRBV18; weak D call: TRBD2 (6 bases). The V gene lost 3 bases and the J gene lost 0 bases, with 12 bases spanning the gap. Germline values: CDR1 KGHSH, CDR2 LQKENI. The CDR3 spans 16 residues.

The chain recombines TRBV30 with TRBJ1-1; D is undetermined. This CDR3 contains 14 residues. V lost 7 bases and J lost 1, with 16 bases in between. CDR1 and CDR2 from the germline V gene are GTSNPN and SVGIG (reference sequence). CDR3 amino acids: CASGRVGRNTEAFF. The CDR3 nucleotides are TGTGCCTCTGGAAGGGTAGGGAGGAACACTGAAGCTTTCTTT.

The V and J genes are TRBV6-5 and TRBJ2-7, with D possibly matching TRBD1 (6 bases). Trimming removed 5 bases from V and 0 bases from J, with 11 bases in between. Germline CDR1 is MNHEY and CDR2 is SVGAGI. This CDR3 has 14 residues. The CDR3 region is CASSIDRSSYEQYF. CDR3 bases: TGTGCCAGCAGTATAGACAGGAGCTCCTACGAGCAGTACTTC.

This clone came up a few times. CDR3 loop: CASSPSRTGKGKTEAFF. CDR3 nucleotide sequence: TGTGCCAGTAGTCCCTCCCGGACAGGGAAGGGTAAAACTGAAGCTTTCTTT. The chain uses TRBV19 and TRBJ1-1; TRBD1 agrees at 8 bases. The CDR3 is made up of 17 amino acids. Germline lookup yields CDR1 LNHDA and CDR2 SQIVND (reference sequence). After removal of 5 bases from V and 5 bases from J, the junction contained 16 bases not matched to a gene.

The chain links TRBV6-5 to TRBJ1-5; D is perhaps TRBD1 (6 bases). In germline, CDR1 is MNHEY, CDR2 SVGAGI. Deletions cut 5 bases from V and 5 bases from J, with 10 bases between. This CDR3 is 13 amino acids long. In DNA, the CDR3 is TGTGCCAGCAGTCCTGGGACATATCAGCCCCAGCATTTT. It yields the protein CASSPGTYQPQHF.

To note about this clone: Germline and junction disagree at one end, which may indicate a read error. V and J are TRBV13 and TRBJ2-3; perhaps TRBD2 as D (6 bases). Germline CDR1 PRHDT, CDR2 FYEKMQ (reference sequence). The CDR3 spans 16 residues. In DNA form, the CDR3 reads TGTGCCAGCAGTTTAGGGGCGGGGATTAGCACAGATACGCAGTATTTT. This encodes CASSLGAGISTDTQYF.

V gene TRBV2 combines with J gene TRBJ1-2; perhaps TRBD1 as D (5 bases). The CDR3 covers 15 residues. Looked up from germline, CDR1 is SNHLY and CDR2 is FYNNEI. V was shortened by 1 base and J by 0 bases, with 9 bases between the two germline ends. CDR3 in amino acids: CASSEGWGANYGYTF. As DNA, the CDR3 is TGTGCCAGCAGTGAAGGTTGGGGGGCTAACTATGGCTACACCTTC.

The chain carries TRBV9 and TRBJ2-1, with 15 positions matching TRBD2. This CDR3 region has 16 residues. Germline lookup yields CDR1 SGDLS and CDR2 YYNGEE. V shed 0 bases and J 12 bases; nucleotides not matched to a gene: 7. The CDR3 bases are TGTGCCAGCAGCGTAGCCGGGACTAGCGGGGGGCCACCGCAGTTCTTC. Protein sequence: CASSVAGTSGGPPQFF.

The chain employs TRBV5-1 and TRBJ2-7; the match to TRBD1 covers 10 bases. Germline CDR1 reads SGHRS; CDR2 reads YFSETQ. With V trimmed by 4 bases and J by 0 bases, 19 bases remained unmatched. The length of the CDR3 is 20 residues. In DNA form, the CDR3 reads TGCGCCAGCAGCCTGGAATCCGGGACAGGGGCCATTAGGAGCTCCTACGAGCAGTACTTC. It translates to CASSLESGTGAIRSSYEQYF. Drawing the rest from reference TRBV5-1 and TRBJ2-7, the complete variable domain is KAGVTQTPRYLIKTRGQQVTLSCSPISGHRSVSWYQQTPGQGLQFLFEYFSETQRNKGNFPGRFSGRQFSNSRSEMNVSTLELGDSALYLCASSLESGTGAIRSSYEQYFGPGTRLTVT.

The rearrangement links TRBV12-5 to TRBJ1-2; 9 nucleotides agree with TRBD1. Germline CDR1 and CDR2: LGHNT and FRNRAP. The trim removed 8 bases at V and 5 bases at J, leaving 9 bases unmatched. The length of the CDR3 is 14 residues. CDR3 sequence reads: CASYVSGQGYGYTF. DNA for the CDR3: TGTGCTAGTTACGTATCAGGACAGGGGTATGGCTACACCTTC.

Only a few counts were recorded for this clone. This rearrangement joins TRBV7-3 to TRBJ2-7, with D possibly being TRBD2 (6 bases). The V gene's germline CDR1 is SGHTA and CDR2 FQGTGA. The germline V and J ends were trimmed by 5 bases and 5 bases, with 13 bases remaining between them. This CDR3 region has 13 residues. In DNA, the CDR3 is TGTGCCAGCAGCCTCCTAGCGAGGCACGAGCAGTACTTC. It translates to CASSLLARHEQYF. The full variable domain, in which reference TRBV7-3 and TRBJ2-7 provide the parts outside the CDR3, is GAGVSQTPSNKVTEKGKYVELRCDPISGHTALYWYRQSLGQGPEFLIYFQGTGAADDSGLPNDRFFAVRPEGSVSTLKIQRTERGDSAVYLCASSLLARHEQYFGPGTRLTVT.

A single count supports this clone. This sequence joins TRBV27 and TRBJ1-4; weak D call: TRBD1 (5 bases). Germline lookup yields CDR1 MNHEY and CDR2 SMNVEV (reference sequence). The length of the CDR3 is 15 residues. Trimming removed 5 bases at V and 8 bases at J, with 18 bases between. CDR3 loop: CASSVTEAGGEKLFF. The CDR3 nucleotides read TGTGCCAGCAGTGTGACAGAAGCGGGGGGGGAAAAACTGTTTTTT.

The rearrangement links TRBV7-9 to TRBJ2-4; the D gene is possibly TRBD1 (7 bases). The germline V gene has CDR1 SEHNR and CDR2 FQNEAQ (reference sequence). Trimming removed 5 bases at V and 6 bases at J, with 14 bases between. The CDR3 covers 14 residues. CDR3 DNA: TGTGCCAGCAGCACTACAGGGGAGGCAAACATTCAGTACTTC. Its translation is CASSTTGEANIQYF.

V gene TRBV5-6 combines with J gene TRBJ2-5; 11 bases align to TRBD2. V was pared by 3 bases and J by 4 bases, with 8 bases of the junction left unmatched. CDR3 length: 16 residues. Germline values: CDR1 SGHDT, CDR2 YYEEEE. The CDR3 region is CASSSLAGGNGETQYF. The DNA for the CDR3 is TGTGCCAGCAGCTCTCTAGCGGGGGGTAACGGAGAGACCCAGTACTTC.

In DNA, the CDR3 is TGTGCCAGCAGCTTCGTCGGGGGGACAGGGCAAGAGCAGCAGTACTTC. It codes for CASSFVGGTGQEQQYF. The chain joins TRBV5-6 to TRBJ2-7; 9 positions match TRBD1. The germline gives CDR1 SGHDT, CDR2 YYEEEE. J lost 8 bases, V lost 2 bases, and 14 bases had no gene match. The CDR3 is 16 amino acids.

The V gene is TRBV5-6, the J gene TRBJ1-2; no clear D. Germline assignment: CDR1 SGHDT and CDR2 YYEEEE. The CDR3 has 17 residues. V lost 0 bases to trimming and J lost 1 base, with 16 bases between them. The CDR3 protein is CASSLDLGGRGNYGYTF. CDR3 nucleotides: TGTGCCAGCAGCTTGGATTTAGGCGGCAGAGGTAACTATGGCTACACCTTC. Filled out from reference TRBV5-6 and TRBJ1-2, the complete variable domain reads DAGVTQSPTHLIKTRGQQVTLRCSPKSGHDTVSWYQQALGQGPQFIFQYYEEEERQRGNFPDRFSGHQFPNYSSELNVNALLLGDSALYLCASSLDLGGRGNYGYTFGSGTRLTVV.

The CDR3 region has the DNA TGCGCCAGCAGCCCACGGACTAGCGGGGGCTACGAGCAGTACTTC. Translating it yields CASSPRTSGGYEQYF. The chain uses TRBV4-1 and TRBJ2-5; 13 bases align to TRBD2. TRBJ2-7 matches the DNA end more closely, so the J call is doubtful. The CDR3 contains 15 residues. Germline lookup yields CDR1 MGHRA and CDR2 YSYEKL.

In nucleotides, the CDR3 is TGCGCCAGCAGCTTACCCCTCGGGGTTTTCACAGATACGCAGTATTTT. Its translation: CASSLPLGVFTDTQYF. This sequence joins TRBV5-1 and TRBJ2-3; the D gene is possibly TRBD2 (5 bases). The CDR3 loop spans 16 amino acids. V lost 2 bases to trimming and J lost 2 bases, with 15 bases between them. The germline CDR1 and CDR2 sequences are SGHRS and YFSETQ.

The genes are TRBV7-8 and TRBJ1-5; 7 bases agree with TRBD1. This CDR3 contains 16 residues. V was clipped by 5 bases and J by 3 bases; unmatched bases: 10. Per the germline V gene, CDR1 is SGHVS and CDR2 is FQNEAQ. CDR3 amino acids: CASSQETGVVNQPQHF. In DNA form, the CDR3 reads TGTGCCAGCAGCCAGGAAACAGGGGTGGTCAATCAGCCCCAGCATTTT.

This clone was picked up a small number of times. V gene TRBV5-6 combines with J gene TRBJ2-5; 9 positions agree with TRBD2. Per the germline V gene, CDR1 is SGHDT and CDR2 is YYEEEE. The CDR3 runs to 13 residues. V shed 6 bases and J 4 bases; nucleotides not matched to a gene: 4. CDR3 sequence (DNA): TGTGCCAGCACCGGGACTAGCAGAGAGACCCAGTACTTC. This encodes CASTGTSRETQYF.

This chain joins TRBV30 and TRBJ2-3, with 11 bases aligning to TRBD2. Germline V gene sequence: CDR1 GTSNPN, CDR2 SVGIG (reference sequence). V lost 3 bases, J lost 3 bases, and 8 bases stayed unmatched. CDR3 length equals 16 residues. CDR3 protein: CAWRGRRLAGTDTQYF. CDR3 coding DNA: TGTGCCTGGAGGGGGAGGAGACTAGCGGGAACAGATACGCAGTATTTT.